This T cell receptor (beta chain) originates from a study of blood T cell repertoires in COVID-19. Study background: Samples of COVID-19 (acute and convalescent) were obtained from the United States, Italy and Spain. T cells, B-cell-depleted T cells, or PBMCs supplied cDNA or gDNA.

This clone has just a few counts. It was during active infection that Seattle patients were enrolled and then longitudinally followed. The ends were cut back, 2 bases at V and 2 bases at J, with 12 bases in the middle. Germline V CDR1 and CDR2: LNHDA, SQIVND (reference sequence). This CDR3 region has 15 residues. Per the authors' pipeline: Amplified reference gene primers provided the basis for estimating nucleated cell counts. TCRdb's table, derived via immunoSEQ multiplex PCR, lists solely in-frame clones and lacks some. That table gives V, J and clone size, and the DNA gave D and trimming. The repertoire has 220,000 or so clones, approximately 85% of them found once; the top ten carry over 7%.

Sequenced sample: peripheral blood. This chain uses TRBV19 with TRBJ1-1, with a possible D match to TRBD1 (6 bases). This TCR was sampled from a woman aged 80 or older with COVID-19, enrolled during active disease. The CDR3 DNA is TGTGCCAGTAGTATATTGGACAGAACTAACACTGAAGCTTTCTTT. The encoded protein is CASSILDRTNTEAFF. The full variable domain, its missing parts supplied by reference TRBV19 and TRBJ1-1, is DGGITQSPKYLFRKEGQNVTLSCEQNLNHDAMYWYRQDPGQGLRLIYYSQIVNDFQKGDIAEGYSVSREKKESFPLTVTSAQKNPTAFYLCASSILDRTNTEAFFGQGTRLTVV.